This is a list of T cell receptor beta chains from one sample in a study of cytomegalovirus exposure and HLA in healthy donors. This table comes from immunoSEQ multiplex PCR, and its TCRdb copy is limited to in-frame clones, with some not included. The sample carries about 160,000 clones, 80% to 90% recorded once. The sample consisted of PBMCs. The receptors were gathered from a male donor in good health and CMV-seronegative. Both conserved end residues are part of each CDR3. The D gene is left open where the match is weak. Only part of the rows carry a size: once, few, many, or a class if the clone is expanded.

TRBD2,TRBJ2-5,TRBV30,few,TGTGCCTGGAGTGCGGGACTAGCGAGGGAAGAGACCCAGTACTTC,CAWSAGLAREETQYF
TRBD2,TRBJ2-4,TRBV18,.,TGTGCCAGCTCACCCGGGACTAGCGGAGACATTCAGTACTTC,CASSPGTSGDIQYF
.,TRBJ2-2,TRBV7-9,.,TGTGCCAGCAGCTTATCCGGGATGGGCACCGGGGAGCTGTTTTTT,CASSLSGMGTGELFF
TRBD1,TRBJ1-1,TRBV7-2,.,TGTGCCAGCAGCTCCCGCCGGACAGGGATGAACACTGAAACTTTCTTT,CASSSRRTGMNTETFF
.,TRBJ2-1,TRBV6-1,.,TGTGCCAGCACGGGGACTCCTTACAATGAGCAGTTCTTC,CASTGTPYNEQFF
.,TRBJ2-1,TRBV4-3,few,TGCGCCAGCAACTGGGGCCTAGGGGGCTACAATGAGCAGTTCTTC,CASNWGLGGYNEQFF
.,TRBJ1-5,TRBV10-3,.,TGTGCCATCAGTGAGTCGGCGGGTTATAGCAATCAGCCCCAGCATTTT,CAISESAGYSNQPQHF
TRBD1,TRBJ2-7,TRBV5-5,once,TGTGCCAGCAGCTTCAGGCAGGGGGTCGGCTACGAGCAGTACTTC,CASSFRQGVGYEQYF
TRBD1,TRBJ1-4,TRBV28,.,TGTGCCAGCAGTTCCGACAGGGGGCTCGGTGAAAAACTGTTTTTT,CASSSDRGLGEKLFF
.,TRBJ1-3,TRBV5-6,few,TGTGCCAGCAGCTTCGGGGCTGGAAACACCATATATTTT,CASSFGAGNTIYF
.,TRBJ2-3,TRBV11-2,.,TGTGCCAGCAGCCCGATCAGGGGGAGCGGGAGTACAGATACGCAGTATTTT,CASSPIRGSGSTDTQYF
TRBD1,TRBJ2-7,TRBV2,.,TGTGCCAGCAGTGTCACAGGGGCTGAGCAGTACTTC,CASSVTGAEQYF
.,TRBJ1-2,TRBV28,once,TGTGCCAGCAATGGACTACCCAGGACCCTTAACTATGGCTACACCTTC,CASNGLPRTLNYGYTF
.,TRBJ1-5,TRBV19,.,TGTGCCAGTAGTATAGTATGGGAGGAGGGCAATCAGCCCCAGCATTTT,CASSIVWEEGNQPQHF
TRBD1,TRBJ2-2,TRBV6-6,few,TGTGCCAGCACTCTGACAGGGCTGGCCGGGGAGCTGTTTTTT,CASTLTGLAGELFF
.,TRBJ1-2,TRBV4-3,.,TGCGCCAGCAGCCGGGGGGGAGTCGGGAGGGGAGGTGGCTACACCTTC,CASSRGGVGRGGGYTF
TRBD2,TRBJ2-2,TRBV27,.,TGTGCCAGCAGTTTTTGGCTAGCGGGGACCACCGGGGAGCTGTTTTTT,CASSFWLAGTTGELFF
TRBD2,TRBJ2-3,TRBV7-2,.,TGTGCCAGCAGCTTGACTAGCGGCACAGATACGCAGTATTTT,CASSLTSGTDTQYF
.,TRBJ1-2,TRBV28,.,TGTGCCAGCAGTAGCGGCCCGGATCATGGCTACACCTTC,CASSSGPDHGYTF
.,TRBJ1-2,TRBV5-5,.,TGTGCCAGCAGTTATACAGTTAACTATGGCTACACCTTC,CASSYTVNYGYTF
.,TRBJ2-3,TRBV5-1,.,TGCGCCAGCAGCTTTCAGAATCAGCGGCTCGATACGCAGTATTTT,CASSFQNQRLDTQYF
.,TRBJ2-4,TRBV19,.,TGTGCCAGTAGTAGCCGACAGGCAGGTACCAAAAACATTCAGTACTTC,CASSSRQAGTKNIQYF
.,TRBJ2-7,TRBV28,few,TGTGCCAGCAGTCGCTACGAGCAGTACTTC,CASSRYEQYF
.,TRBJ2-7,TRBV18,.,TGTGCCAGCTCCCGATTCCCAGGGACTTCCTACGAGCAGTACTTC,CASSRFPGTSYEQYF
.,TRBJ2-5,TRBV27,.,TGTGCCAGCAGTTTATCTCCTAGAGCGGAGACCCAGTACTTC,CASSLSPRAETQYF
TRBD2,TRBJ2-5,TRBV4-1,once,TGCGCCAGCAGCCAAGTCGGGGGGACCCAAGAGACCCAGTACTTC,CASSQVGGTQETQYF
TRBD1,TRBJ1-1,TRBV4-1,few,TGCGCCAGCAGTTCCGGGACAGGGCTGAACACTGAAGCTTTCTTT,CASSSGTGLNTEAFF
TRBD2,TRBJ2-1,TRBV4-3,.,TGCGCCAGCAGCCAAGATGAAGGTAGCGGGAGGTCAGGCCACAATGAGCAGTTCTTC,CASSQDEGSGRSGHNEQFF
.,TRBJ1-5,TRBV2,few,TGTGCCAGCAGTACAGGGACGGGGAATCAGCCCCAGCATTTT,CASSTGTGNQPQHF
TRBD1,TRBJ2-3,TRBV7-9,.,TGTGCCAGCAGCTTAACAGGGGGAGTGTCGGCAGATACGCAGTATTTT,CASSLTGGVSADTQYF
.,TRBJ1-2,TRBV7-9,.,TGTGCCAGCAGCTCCCTGGCAGGGCCATCCTATGGCTACACCTTC,CASSSLAGPSYGYTF
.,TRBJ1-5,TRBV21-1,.,TGTGCCAGCAGCAAAGTGGAAGGGGATCAGCCCCAGCATTTT,CASSKVEGDQPQHF
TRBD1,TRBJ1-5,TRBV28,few,TGTGCCAGCAGTTTGGACAGGGTAGAGCCCCAGCATTTT,CASSLDRVEPQHF